The 25 T cell receptor beta chains below come from one sample, sequenced in a study of blood T cell repertoires in COVID-19. The table came from immunoSEQ multiplex PCR; TCRdb's copy has only in-frame clones and leaves some out. This sample has roughly 250,000 clones, with around nine tenths found just once. Sequencing was performed on peripheral blood. The receptors here all came from a woman between 40 and 50 years old who had recovered from COVID-19.

The rearrangement uses TRBV6-2 or TRBV6-3 and TRBJ2-3, with 7 bases matching TRBD1. The junction had 16 bases not matched to a gene; V was cut back by 2 bases and J by 2 bases. CDR1 and CDR2 from the germline V gene are MNHEY and SVGEGT. This CDR3 is built from 19 residues. The CDR3, as DNA: TGTGCCAGCAGTTACAACCCAAACAGGGGAGCTCCTTTCACAGATACGCAGTATTTT. Translated: CASSYNPNRGAPFTDTQYF.

This clone was seen ten or more times. J is TRBJ2-7 and V is TRBV6-6; 9 nucleotides align to TRBD1. V lost 7 bases and J lost 1; bases outside the gene matches: 11. The V gene's germline CDR1 is MNHNY and CDR2 SVGAGI (reference sequence). This CDR3 is 16 amino acids long. The CDR3 protein is CASTHSRTGASYEQYF. The DNA for the CDR3 is TGTGCCAGCACGCACTCCCGGACAGGGGCTTCCTACGAGCAGTACTTC.

Here the CDR3 DNA reads TGTGCCGTTCACAGGGGGCGAGATGGCTACACCTTC. Residues: CAVHRGRDGYTF. J is TRBJ1-2 and V is TRBV25-1, with 9 bases identical to TRBD1. The V gene end was trimmed by 11 bases and the J gene end by 6 bases; junction bases not matched to a gene: 7. There are 12 residues in the CDR3. Germline loops: CDR1 MGHDK, CDR2 SYGVNS.

This chain links TRBV4-2 with TRBJ1-5; the match to TRBD1 covers 8 bases. Germline loops: CDR1 LGHNA, CDR2 YNFKEQ. V dropped 1 base and J dropped 2; count of bases not matched to a gene: 1. This CDR3 has 15 amino acids. The CDR3 loop is CASSQATGGNQPQHF. As DNA, the CDR3 is TGTGCCAGCAGCCAAGCGACAGGGGGCAATCAGCCCCAGCATTTT.

The chain employs TRBV2 and TRBJ2-5; D is ambiguous. V dropped 6 bases and J dropped 2 bases, with 4 bases sitting between them. CDR3 length: 11 amino acids. Germline CDR1 SNHLY, CDR2 FYNNEI. CDR3 residues: CASSLQETQYF. The CDR3 nucleotides are TGTGCCAGCAGCCTACAAGAGACCCAGTACTTC.

The chain recombines TRBV27 with TRBJ2-4; D gene uncertain. V was cut by 5 bases and J by 0 bases, with 5 bases left in between. Germline-derived CDR1 and CDR2 are MNHEY and SMNVEV (reference sequence). This CDR3 has 13 amino acids. CDR3: CASSGRAKNIQYF. The CDR3 DNA sequence: TGTGCCAGCAGTGGCCGAGCCAAAAACATTCAGTACTTC.

The chain has TRBV11-2 and TRBJ1-4; weak D call: TRBD1 (6 bases). Per the germline V gene, CDR1 is SGHAT and CDR2 is FQNNGV. The CDR3 length is 16 residues. Trimming pared 4 bases from V and 7 bases from J, leaving 19 bases between. As DNA, the CDR3 is TGTGCCAGCAGCTCTCAAATGGGGGCTCGGGGTGAAAAACTGTTTTTT. Residues: CASSSQMGARGEKLFF. Supplemented by reference TRBV11-2 and TRBJ1-4, the full variable domain reads EAGVAQSPRYKIIEKRQSVAFWCNPISGHATLYWYQQILGQGPKLLIQFQNNGVVDDSQLPKDRFSAERLKGVDSTLKIQPAKLEDSAVYLCASSSQMGARGEKLFFGSGTQLSVL.

J is TRBJ2-7 and V is TRBV28; D not certain. Per germline, CDR1 MDHEN and CDR2 SYDVKM. The CDR3 spans 14 residues. Trimming removed 6 bases at V and 3 bases at J, with 15 bases between. The CDR3 loop is CASRSPVYHYEQYF. The CDR3 nucleotides are TGTGCCAGCAGAAGCCCTGTGTACCACTACGAGCAGTACTTC. The full variable domain, rest sourced from reference TRBV28 and TRBJ2-7, is DVKVTQSSRYLVKRTGEKVFLECVQDMDHENMFWYRQDPGLGLRLIYFSYDVKMKEKGDIPEGYSVSREKKERFSLILESASTNQTSMYLCASRSPVYHYEQYFGPGTRLTVT.

The genes are TRBV10-2 and TRBJ2-3; weak D call: TRBD2 (5 bases). V lost 3 bases to trimming and J lost 7 bases, with 11 bases between them. The CDR3 is 13 amino acids. Germline CDR1 reads WSHSY; CDR2 reads SAAADI. The CDR3 DNA is TGCGCCAGCAGTGAACGGACCGGGAATACGCAGTATTTT. Its translation is CASSERTGNTQYF.

This sequence joins TRBV30 and TRBJ2-3; a possible D gene is TRBD2 (5 bases). The CDR3 length is 12 residues. CDR1 and CDR2 from the germline V gene are GTSNPN and SVGIG (reference sequence). The ends were cut back, 0 bases at V and 7 bases at J, with 8 bases in the middle. The CDR3 is CAWSVPGYTQYF. In DNA, the CDR3 is TGTGCCTGGAGTGTACCGGGGTATACGCAGTATTTT.

The chain is built from TRBV24-1 and TRBJ1-4; 8 positions agree with TRBD1. The ends lost 4 bases at V and 7 bases at J; junction bases unmatched: 7. In germline, CDR1 is KGHDR, CDR2 SFDVKD. CDR3 length: 15 residues. CDR3: CATSETTGVGEKLFF. In nucleotides, the CDR3 is TGTGCCACCAGTGAGACGACAGGGGTAGGTGAAAAACTGTTTTTT.

The CDR3 nucleotides are TGCGCCAGCAGACGAGACGGGGGGCGAGGTTACCATGAGCAGTTCTTC. Its protein is CASRRDGGRGYHEQFF. The chain is built from TRBV10-2 and TRBJ2-1; D might be TRBD2 (7 bases). The CDR3 contains 16 residues. Per germline, CDR1 WSHSY and CDR2 SAAADI. The germline V and J ends were trimmed by 6 bases and 8 bases, with 23 bases remaining between them.

On this clone: This same CDR3 is encoded by further DNA sequences in the sample. This chain connects TRBV6-5 to TRBJ2-7, with 8 bases aligning to TRBD2. Germline CDR1 and CDR2: MNHEY and SVGAGI. This CDR3 contains 15 residues. J was trimmed by 0 bases and V by 0 bases; bases with no gene match: 1. In nucleotides, the CDR3 is TGTGCCAGCAGTTACTCCGGGGGGGGCTCCTACGAGCAGTACTTC. Protein: CASSYSGGGSYEQYF.

A few counts support this clone. The chain combines TRBV5-1 with TRBJ2-5, with 8 nucleotides matching TRBD1. The CDR3 is 16 amino acids. Unmatched junction bases numbered 8, after V lost 3 bases and J lost 1 base. From germline, CDR1 is SGHRS and CDR2 YFSETQ. CDR3 in amino acids: CASSSRQGTTQETQYF. In DNA form, the CDR3 reads TGCGCCAGCAGCTCGCGACAGGGGACAACCCAAGAGACCCAGTACTTC.

This chain uses TRBV4-3 with TRBJ2-5; no clear D. There are 14 residues in the CDR3. CDR1 LGHNA and CDR2 YSLEER come from the germline V gene. V was trimmed by 0 bases and J by 0 bases, leaving 5 bases between them. The CDR3 DNA follows: TGCGCCAGCAGCCAAGATTTTAACCAAGAGACCCAGTACTTC. Its translation is CASSQDFNQETQYF.

The rearrangement uses TRBV9 and TRBJ2-3; TRBD1 matches 8 bases. The junction had 7 bases not matched to a gene; V was cut back by 0 bases and J by 4 bases. The CDR3 extends over 16 amino acids. Germline CDR1 SGDLS, CDR2 YYNGEE. CDR3 DNA: TGTGCCAGCAGCGTAGGGGCCAGGGGGCGGGCAGATACGCAGTATTTT. Its protein is CASSVGARGRADTQYF.

This chain joins TRBV7-3 and TRBJ2-1; 9 nucleotides match TRBD1. With 5 bases clipped from V and 0 bases from J, the junction kept 14 bases outside the gene matches. Germline V gene data show CDR1 as SGHTA and CDR2 as FQGTGA. The CDR3 runs 19 residues. This CDR3 reads CASSLTGGTTPSSYNEQFF. CDR3 DNA: TGTGCCAGCAGCCTGACAGGGGGAACAACACCCAGCTCCTACAATGAGCAGTTCTTC.

The chain couples TRBV11-2 to TRBJ2-3, with 10 bases aligning to TRBD1. The CDR3 is made up of 16 amino acids. Germline CDR1 and CDR2: SGHAT and FQNNGV. After removal of 5 bases from V and 2 bases from J, the junction contained 7 bases not matched to a gene. The CDR3 protein is CASSQKDRGNTDTQYF. Here the CDR3 DNA reads TGTGCCAGCAGCCAAAAGGACAGGGGGAACACAGATACGCAGTATTTT.

The V call is TRBV6-6, the J call TRBJ1-3, with 9 bases fitting TRBD1. Trimming took 0 bases from V and 4 from J; bases not matched to a gene: 4. Germline CDR1 is MNHNY and CDR2 is SVGAGI (reference sequence). The CDR3 has 16 residues. The CDR3 spells CASSYSGTGSGNTIYF. CDR3 nucleotides: TGTGCCAGCAGTTACTCGGGGACAGGGAGCGGAAACACCATATATTTT.

This chain uses TRBV10-3 with TRBJ1-1; D not resolved. The CDR3 is 14 amino acids. V lost 0 bases, J lost 1 base, and 6 bases lay in between. CDR1 is ENHRY, CDR2 SYGVKD, per germline. For the CDR3, the DNA is TGTGCCATCAGTGAGTCGATCGGGAACACTGAAGCTTTCTTT. Residues: CAISESIGNTEAFF.

This chain joins TRBV19 and TRBJ1-5; the match to TRBD1 covers 7 bases. Trimming took 4 bases from V and 4 from J; bases not matched to a gene: 4. Germline CDR1 LNHDA, CDR2 SQIVND (reference sequence). This CDR3 is 14 amino acids long. The CDR3 DNA is TGTGCCAGTAGTACCCGACAGGGAAATCAGCCCCAGCATTTT. The encoded protein is CASSTRQGNQPQHF.

The chain joins TRBV19 to TRBJ2-5, with 7 bases identical to TRBD1. CDR1 is LNHDA, CDR2 SQIVND, per germline (reference sequence). The CDR3 covers 15 residues. V trimming: 3 bases; J trimming: 5 bases; junction bases outside the gene matches: 9. Here the CDR3 DNA reads TGTGCCAGTAGTATGGCTACGACAGGGCTGGAGACCCAGTACTTC. Translating gives CASSMATTGLETQYF.

J is TRBJ1-2 and V is TRBV4-2, with D unresolved. Germline V gene sequence: CDR1 LGHNA, CDR2 YNFKEQ. V was shortened by 0 bases and J by 0 bases, with 11 bases between the two germline ends. The CDR3 is 16 amino acids. The CDR3 here is CASSQDPGRTNYGYTF. The CDR3 DNA reads TGTGCCAGCAGCCAAGACCCCGGGAGAACTAACTATGGCTACACCTTC.

The chain recombines TRBV7-2 with TRBJ2-5, with 10 bases fitting TRBD1. CDR1 is SGHTA, CDR2 FQGNSA, per germline. The CDR3 has 15 residues. The ends lost 5 bases at V and 5 bases at J; junction bases unmatched: 8. The CDR3 spells CASSTRQGARETQYF. CDR3 DNA: TGTGCCAGCAGCACCCGACAGGGGGCGCGGGAGACCCAGTACTTC.

The chain is built from TRBV19 and TRBJ1-5, with TRBD1 identical over 7 bases. The junction had 7 bases not matched to a gene; V was cut back by 6 bases and J by 2 bases. The CDR3 covers 15 residues. Germline CDR1 is LNHDA and CDR2 is SQIVND (reference sequence). The CDR3 here is CASSGQGVGNQPQHF. CDR3 sequence (DNA): TGTGCCAGTAGCGGGCAGGGGGTTGGCAATCAGCCCCAGCATTTT.